One sample yielded the 9 T cell receptor beta chains listed below, sequenced in a study of blood T cell repertoires in COVID-19. Clones were read by immunoSEQ multiplex PCR, and TCRdb kept only the in-frame ones, dropping some. The sample has 300,000 to 400,000 clones; 85% are singletons. Sample: PBMCs or T cells enriched from blood (not recorded which). These receptors were taken from a woman aged 30 to 39 who had been exposed to COVID-19.

The genes are TRBV5-4 and TRBJ1-1; 7 positions agree with TRBD1. This CDR3 is built from 15 residues. In germline, CDR1 is SGHNT, CDR2 YYREEE (reference sequence). V lost 0 bases to trimming and J lost 0 bases; unmatched junction nucleotides: 2. The CDR3 here is CASSLAGTVNTEAFF. CDR3 DNA: TGTGCCAGCAGCTTGGCCGGGACAGTGAACACTGAAGCTTTCTTT.

The V and J genes are TRBV9 and TRBJ2-1; 11 positions match TRBD2. Germline CDR1 reads SGDLS; CDR2 reads YYNGEE. This CDR3 spans 15 amino acids. J lost 8 bases, V lost 2 bases, and 6 bases had no gene match. DNA for the CDR3: TGTGCCAGCAGCGTTAGCGGGAGGGCCGCAGATGAGCAGTTCTTC. This codes for CASSVSGRAADEQFF.

The chain combines TRBV10-3 with TRBJ1-2, with TRBD1 identical over 11 bases. CDR3 length: 15 residues. CDR1 ENHRY and CDR2 SYGVKD come from the germline V gene. The J segment lost 4 bases and the V segment lost 2 bases, leaving 3 bases of the junction unmatched. The CDR3 protein is CAISEGQGARYGYTF. CDR3 DNA sequence: TGTGCCATCAGTGAGGGACAGGGGGCTCGCTATGGCTACACCTTC.

V and J are TRBV28 and TRBJ2-7, with 8 bases aligning to TRBD1. With V trimmed by 8 bases and J by 3 bases, 12 bases remained unmatched. The CDR3 runs 15 residues. Germline V gives CDR1 MDHEN, CDR2 SYDVKM. CDR3 amino acids: CASAPPTGGNYEQYF. In DNA, the CDR3 is TGTGCCAGCGCCCCCCCCACAGGGGGGAACTACGAGCAGTACTTC.

The V call is TRBV27, the J call TRBJ2-3; a possible D gene is TRBD1 (6 bases). Germline CDR1 reads MNHEY; CDR2 reads SMNVEV (reference sequence). This CDR3 comprises 15 residues. V lost 4 bases and J lost 3, with 14 bases in between. CDR3 in amino acids: CASSSRQVETDTQYF. Written as DNA, the CDR3 is TGTGCCAGCAGTTCACGACAGGTAGAGACAGATACGCAGTATTTT.

This chain uses TRBV6-5 with TRBJ1-2; D unresolved. Trimming left V 6 bases short and J 4 bases short, with 12 bases between. This CDR3 is built from 13 residues. The V gene's germline CDR1 is MNHEY and CDR2 SVGAGI. Here the CDR3 reads CASRESQGYGYTF. The CDR3 DNA reads TGTGCCAGCAGGGAGAGTCAAGGCTATGGCTACACCTTC.

The V and J genes are TRBV4-1 and TRBJ2-3, with D maybe TRBD2 (6 bases). The CDR3 runs 15 residues. Germline-derived CDR1 and CDR2 are MGHRA and YSYEKL. Trimming removed 1 base at V and 2 bases at J, with 10 bases between. CDR3 protein: CASSQGRVVTDTQYF. CDR3 DNA: TGCGCCAGCAGCCAAGGGAGGGTAGTCACAGATACGCAGTATTTT.

CDR3 sequence: CAWSSGLSYNEQFF. The CDR3 DNA reads as TGTGCCTGGAGTTCAGGGCTCTCCTACAATGAGCAGTTCTTC. The chain has TRBV30 and TRBJ2-1, with a tentative D call TRBD1 (5 bases). CDR1 is GTSNPN and CDR2 is SVGIG in the germline V gene (reference sequence). This CDR3 comprises 14 residues. V lost 2 bases and J 0 bases, leaving 8 bases between the germline ends.

The chain carries TRBV7-8 and TRBJ2-1, with 11 bases that match TRBD2. The CDR3 extends over 15 amino acids. V trimming: 5 bases; J trimming: 2 bases; junction bases outside the gene matches: 2. Looked up from germline, CDR1 is SGHVS and CDR2 is FQNEAQ. CDR3 region: CASSMTSGAYNEQFF. DNA of the CDR3: TGTGCCAGCAGCATGACTAGCGGGGCCTACAATGAGCAGTTCTTC.